This entry lists 18 T cell receptor beta chains sequenced from one sample in a study of T cells in localized non-small cell lung cancer. Sequencing was performed with immunoSEQ multiplex PCR; in TCRdb, only in-frame clones are kept and a portion is missing. The sample holds tens of thousands of clones, roughly 84% seen once. Sequenced here: PBMCs, sampled before any cancer treatment. These TCRs come from a man aged 35 to 70 with stage II lung adenocarcinoma.

There are a few counts of this clone. V usage is TRBV5-4 and J usage is TRBJ1-5; no clear D. CDR1 and CDR2 (germline): SGHNT, YYREEE (reference sequence). The length of the CDR3 is 13 residues. V was cut by 4 bases and J by 5 bases, with 10 bases left in between. CDR3 amino acids: CASSPDPDQPQHF. The CDR3 region has the DNA TGTGCCAGCAGCCCGGACCCAGATCAGCCCCAGCATTTT.

This chain connects TRBV7-9 to TRBJ1-2; 12 nucleotides line up with TRBD1. Per the germline V gene, CDR1 is SEHNR and CDR2 is FQNEAQ (reference sequence). This CDR3 is 16 amino acids long. The ends lost 6 bases at V and 6 bases at J; junction bases unmatched: 11. This chain's CDR3 is CASSHTMGQGADGYTF. Written as DNA, the CDR3 is TGTGCCAGCAGTCATACTATGGGACAGGGGGCGGATGGCTACACCTTC.

CDR3 in DNA: TGTGCCAGCAGGATTTTGGGCACCGGGGAGCTGTTTTTT. It specifies CASRILGTGELFF. The chain carries TRBV7-9 and TRBJ2-2; the D is unclear. Germline V gene data show CDR1 as SEHNR and CDR2 as FQNEAQ (reference sequence). Between the trimmed V and J ends, which lost 6 bases and 4 bases, there was a span of 9 bases. This CDR3 is built from 13 residues.

This chain joins TRBV18 and TRBJ2-7; D is possibly TRBD2 (6 bases). The V end lost 2 bases, the J end lost 3 bases, and 14 bases lay between the germline ends. The CDR3 runs 15 residues. Germline CDR1 is KGHSH and CDR2 is LQKENI. In DNA, the CDR3 is TGTGCCAGCTCACCAACGGGGGATCGATACTACGAGCAGTACTTC. It codes for CASSPTGDRYYEQYF.

The chain couples TRBV7-8 to TRBJ2-7; 7 nucleotides match TRBD2. V lost 5 bases and J lost 3; bases outside the gene matches: 4. Germline assignment: CDR1 SGHVS and CDR2 FQNEAQ. This CDR3 comprises 13 residues. CDR3 DNA: TGTGCCAGCAGCCAGGGACTATACTACGAGCAGTACTTC. Protein sequence: CASSQGLYYEQYF.

J is TRBJ1-3 and V is TRBV6-1, with D unresolved. V lost 4 bases and J 0 bases, leaving 7 bases between the germline ends. The CDR3 is 14 residues long. Germline V gene sequence: CDR1 MNHNS, CDR2 SASEGT. The CDR3 DNA reads as TGTGCCAGCAGTGGGGCCTTCTCTGGAAACACCATATATTTT. It translates to CASSGAFSGNTIYF.

A few counts support this clone. The chain combines TRBV2 with TRBJ2-3; TRBD1 aligns across 8 bases. Germline CDR1 reads SNHLY; CDR2 reads FYNNEI. The junction had 5 bases not matched to a gene; V was cut back by 5 bases and J by 1 base. This CDR3 is built from 15 residues. CDR3 bases: TGTGCCAGCAGTCAGGGGGCGCCAGGCACAGATACGCAGTATTTT. This gives the protein CASSQGAPGTDTQYF.

This clone was picked up a small number of times. The rearrangement uses TRBV25-1 and TRBJ2-1; tentative D call: TRBD2 (5 bases). This CDR3 is built from 12 residues. Germline CDR1 is MGHDK and CDR2 is SYGVNS. V was trimmed by 3 bases and J by 7 bases, leaving 7 bases between them. CDR3 sequence (DNA): TGTGCCAGCAGTGATCGAGGGAATGAGCAGTTCTTC. This gives the protein CASSDRGNEQFF. Filled out from reference TRBV25-1 and TRBJ2-1, the complete variable domain reads EADIYQTPRYLVIGTGKKITLECSQTMGHDKMYWYQQDPGMELHLIHYSYGVNSTEKGDLSSESTVSRIRTEHFPLTLESARPSHTSQYLCASSDRGNEQFFGPGTRLTVL.

V usage is TRBV4-2 and J usage is TRBJ2-1, with D unclear. Between the trimmed V and J ends, which lost 0 bases and 7 bases, there was a span of 4 bases. The CDR3 consists of 12 residues. CDR1 and CDR2 from the germline V gene are LGHNA and YNFKEQ. The CDR3 spells CASSQDRNEQFF. Here the CDR3 DNA reads TGTGCCAGCAGCCAAGATCGGAATGAGCAGTTCTTC.

The gene calls are TRBV5-1 and TRBJ1-1, with a possible D match to TRBD1 (6 bases). Germline V gene sequence: CDR1 SGHRS, CDR2 YFSETQ. The CDR3 has 13 amino acids. V was trimmed by 4 bases and J by 3 bases, leaving 10 bases between them. This CDR3 reads CASSRAGDTEAFF. The DNA for the CDR3 is TGCGCCAGCAGCAGGGCAGGGGACACTGAAGCTTTCTTT.

To note about this clone: Compared with germline, one end of the junction differs, possibly owing to a read error. J is TRBJ1-1 and V is TRBV11-3, with TRBD1 matching over 7 bases. CDR3 size: 12 residues. Per germline, CDR1 SGHNT and CDR2 YENEEA. The CDR3 region is CASSLDRQGVVF. CDR3 DNA: TGTGCCAGCAGCCTTGACCGACAGGGCGTTGTGTTT.

This sequence joins TRBV10-3 and TRBJ2-7; unclear D gene. CDR3 length: 15 residues. Trimming removed 0 bases at V and 4 bases at J, with 13 bases between. Germline V gene data show CDR1 as ENHRY and CDR2 as SYGVKD. The CDR3 bases are TGTGCCATCAGTGAGTCAGGGTCCGGCGGTTACGAGCAGTACTTC. It specifies CAISESGSGGYEQYF.

This clone has a handful of counts. This chain connects TRBV19 to TRBJ2-6; weak D call: TRBD2 (5 bases). This CDR3 has 16 residues. Germline V lookup: CDR1 LNHDA, CDR2 SQIVND (reference sequence). V lost 7 bases, J lost 0 bases, and 13 bases lay in between. In DNA, the CDR3 is TGTGCCAGTAAAGTCGGGATAATCTCTGGGGCCAACGTCCTGACTTTC. Encoded protein: CASKVGIISGANVLTF. Based on the CDR3 plus reference TRBV19 and TRBJ2-6, the full variable domain is DGGITQSPKYLFRKEGQNVTLSCEQNLNHDAMYWYRQDPGQGLRLIYYSQIVNDFQKGDIAEGYSVSREKKESFPLTVTSAQKNPTAFYLCASKVGIISGANVLTFGAGSRLTVL.

The chain employs TRBV4-2 and TRBJ2-3; no reliable D call. The CDR3 is 13 amino acids. Germline V gene sequence: CDR1 LGHNA, CDR2 YNFKEQ. V shed 0 bases and J shed 4 bases, with 5 bases lying between them. CDR3 DNA: TGTGCCAGCAGCCAAGAATCCTCAGATACGCAGTATTTT. It yields the protein CASSQESSDTQYF.

V usage is TRBV18 and J usage is TRBJ2-2; 7 bases map to TRBD1. This CDR3 comprises 15 residues. V was pared by 4 bases and J by 5 bases, with 7 bases of the junction left unmatched. CDR1 KGHSH and CDR2 LQKENI come from the germline V gene. The CDR3 loop reads CASSQQGILTGELFF. CDR3 nucleotide sequence: TGTGCCAGCTCACAACAGGGGATTCTAACCGGGGAGCTGTTTTTT.

J is TRBJ2-1 and V is TRBV7-9, with TRBD2 matching 9 bases. The length of the CDR3 is 16 residues. Per the germline V gene, CDR1 is SEHNR and CDR2 is FQNEAQ (reference sequence). The V gene end was trimmed by 5 bases and the J gene end by 4 bases; junction bases not matched to a gene: 9. The CDR3 sequence is CASSRPGAGGYNEQFF. As DNA, the CDR3 is TGTGCCAGCAGCCGCCCAGGAGCGGGGGGTTACAATGAGCAGTTCTTC.

V gene TRBV11-2 combines with J gene TRBJ2-3, with D possibly TRBD2 on 5 matching bases. Trimming took off 4 bases at V and 0 bases at J, with 14 bases between the two ends. CDR1 is SGHAT, CDR2 FQNNGV, per germline. This CDR3 has 16 amino acids. For the CDR3, the DNA is TGTGCCAGCAGCTCGAGAGGGAGTTCTAGCACAGATACGCAGTATTTT. Its protein product is CASSSRGSSSTDTQYF. The full variable domain, in which reference TRBV11-2 and TRBJ2-3 provide the parts outside the CDR3, is EAGVAQSPRYKIIEKRQSVAFWCNPISGHATLYWYQQILGQGPKLLIQFQNNGVVDDSQLPKDRFSAERLKGVDSTLKIQPAKLEDSAVYLCASSSRGSSSTDTQYFGPGTRLTVL.

V gene TRBV6-5 combines with J gene TRBJ2-7, with 11 bases aligning to TRBD2. The ends lost 4 bases at V and 5 bases at J; junction bases unmatched: 7. CDR3 length: 15 residues. The V gene's germline CDR1 is MNHEY and CDR2 SVGAGI. CDR3 residues: CASSSLAGDINEQYF. CDR3 DNA: TGTGCCAGCAGTTCACTAGCGGGAGATATCAACGAGCAGTACTTC.